The T cell receptor (beta chain) described here comes from a study of blood T cell repertoires in COVID-19. In the study overall: Some COVID-19 samples were acute and others convalescent; all came from the United States, Italy and Spain. Sample material is recorded as cDNA or gDNA derived from T cells, B-cell-depleted T cells, or PBMCs.

The germline gives CDR1 GTSNPN, CDR2 SVGIG (reference sequence). V was trimmed by 2 bases and J by 3 bases, leaving 14 bases between them. CDR3 length equals 14 residues. Original handling: Nucleated cell number was recorded as an estimate derived from reference gene primer amplification. Repertoires were generated with immunoSEQ multiplex PCR, while TCRdb's copy carries only in-frame clones and drops some. V and J calls and clone size are copied from that table; D and trimming were computed from the DNA. The sample holds under 250,000 clones, approximately 82% seen once. The sequence derives from a woman aged 45-65 years with acute or convalescent COVID-19. The sample taken for sequencing was peripheral blood. The V call is TRBV30, the J call TRBJ2-7, with D perhaps TRBD2 (5 bases). CDR3: CAWSLRTGNYEQYF. CDR3 nucleotides: TGTGCCTGGAGTCTCCGGACGGGGAACTACGAGCAGTACTTC.